This note documents a single T cell receptor (beta chain) sequence. Its specificity is unknown. The CDR3 sequence is 18 residues long. J was trimmed by 0 bases and V by 1 base; bases with no gene match: 10. Germline V gene lookup returns CDR1 SGHDN and CDR2 FVKESK. The data were produced by immunoSEQ multiplex PCR, yet TCRdb's version contains in-frame clones alone and is incomplete. The table shows about 91,000 clones, with 92% occurring only once. This entry is derived from a study of T cell responses to AZD1222 COVID-19 vaccine. Overall study results and limits: A mostly white British donor set with more females was recruited, and clonal diversity was possibly underestimated. The study found vaccine-associated CD4 TCRs spanning spike, dominant at 160-218 and 743-854. A reported finding is that nearly half of spike-specific TCRs target unmutated variant regions.

Sample: peripheral blood, taken 28 days after the second AZD1222 dose. The chain couples TRBV14 to TRBJ1-1, with 8 bases identical to TRBD1. The sequence was collected from an adult who received the AZD1222 COVID-19 vaccine. CDR3 in DNA: TGTGCCAGCAGCCAAGCATCAGGGGGCCGAAGCTTGAACACTGAAGCTTTCTTT. Amino acid sequence: CASSQASGGRSLNTEAFF. Based on the CDR3 plus reference TRBV14 and TRBJ1-1, the full variable domain is EAGVTQFPSHSVIEKGQTVTLRCDPISGHDNLYWYRRVMGKEIKFLLHFVKESKQDESGMPNNRFLAERTGGTYSTLKVQPAELEDSGVYFCASSQASGGRSLNTEAFFGQGTRLTVV.